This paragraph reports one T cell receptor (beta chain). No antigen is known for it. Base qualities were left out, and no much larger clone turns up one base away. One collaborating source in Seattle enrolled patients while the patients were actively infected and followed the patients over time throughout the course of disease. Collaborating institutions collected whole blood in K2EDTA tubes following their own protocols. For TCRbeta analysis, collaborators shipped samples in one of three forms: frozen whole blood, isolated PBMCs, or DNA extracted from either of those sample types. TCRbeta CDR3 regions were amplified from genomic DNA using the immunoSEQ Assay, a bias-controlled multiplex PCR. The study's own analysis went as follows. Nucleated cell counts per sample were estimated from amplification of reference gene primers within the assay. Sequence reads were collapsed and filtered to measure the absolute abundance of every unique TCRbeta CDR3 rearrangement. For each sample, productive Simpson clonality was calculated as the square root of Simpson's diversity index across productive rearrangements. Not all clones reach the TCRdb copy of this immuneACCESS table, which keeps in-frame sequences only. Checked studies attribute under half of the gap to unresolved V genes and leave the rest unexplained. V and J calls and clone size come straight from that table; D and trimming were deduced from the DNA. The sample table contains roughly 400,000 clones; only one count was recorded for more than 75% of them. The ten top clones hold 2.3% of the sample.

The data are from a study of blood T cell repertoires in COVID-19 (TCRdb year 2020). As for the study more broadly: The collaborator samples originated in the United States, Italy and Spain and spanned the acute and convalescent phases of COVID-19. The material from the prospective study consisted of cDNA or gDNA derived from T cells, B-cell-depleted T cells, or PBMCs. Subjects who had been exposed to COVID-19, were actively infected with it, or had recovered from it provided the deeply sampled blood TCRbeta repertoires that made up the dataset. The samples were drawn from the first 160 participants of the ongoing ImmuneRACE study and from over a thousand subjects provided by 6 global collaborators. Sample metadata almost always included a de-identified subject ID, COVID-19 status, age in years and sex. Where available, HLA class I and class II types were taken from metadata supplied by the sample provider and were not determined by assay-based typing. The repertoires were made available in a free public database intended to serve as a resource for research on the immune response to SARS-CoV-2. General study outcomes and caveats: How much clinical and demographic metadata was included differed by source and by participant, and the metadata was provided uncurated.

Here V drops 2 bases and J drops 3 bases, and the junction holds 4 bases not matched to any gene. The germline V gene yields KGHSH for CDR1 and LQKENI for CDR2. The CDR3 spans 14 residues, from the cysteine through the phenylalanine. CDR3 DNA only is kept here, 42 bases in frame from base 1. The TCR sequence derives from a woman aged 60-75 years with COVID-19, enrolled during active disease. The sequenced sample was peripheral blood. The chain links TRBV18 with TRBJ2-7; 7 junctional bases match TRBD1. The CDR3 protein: CASSPGDRYYEQYF. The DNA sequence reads TGTGCCAGCTCACCAGGGGACAGATACTACGAGCAGTACTTC.